The 32 T cell receptor beta chains below were found in one sample sequenced in a study of blood T cell repertoires in COVID-19. This table comes from immunoSEQ multiplex PCR, and its TCRdb copy is limited to in-frame clones, with some not included. Of about 52,000 clones detected, about 88% appear once; the ten largest clones hold roughly 15%. The sample was peripheral blood. The receptor source for this set is a human donor with active COVID-19. The donor label of this sample is uncertain.

This chain joins TRBV6-1 and TRBJ2-7, with 10 bases fitting TRBD1. This CDR3 is built from 14 residues. The J segment lost 6 bases and the V segment lost 3 bases, leaving 5 bases of the junction unmatched. Germline CDR1 and CDR2: MNHNS and SASEGT. As DNA, the CDR3 is TGTGCCAGCAGTGAGGGGACAGGGGCCTTCGAGCAGTACTTC. This codes for CASSEGTGAFEQYF.

The chain couples TRBV29-1 to TRBJ1-1; possibly TRBD1 for D (6 bases). The CDR3 is made up of 12 amino acids. Germline V gives CDR1 SQVTM, CDR2 ANQGSEA. The V end lost 7 bases, the J end lost 5 bases, and 14 bases lay between the germline ends. CDR3: CSGYRVGTEAFF. CDR3 DNA sequence: TGCAGCGGGTACAGGGTTGGGACTGAAGCTTTCTTT.

This clone was counted a few times. The rearrangement joins TRBV10-3 to TRBJ2-7, with TRBD1 matching over 8 bases. The CDR3 consists of 16 residues. Germline CDR1 reads ENHRY; CDR2 reads SYGVKD. The V segment lost 5 bases and the J segment 1 base; nucleotides outside the gene matches: 10. CDR3 in amino acids: CAISLETGVVSYEQYF. CDR3 sequence (DNA): TGTGCCATCAGTCTCGAGACAGGGGTCGTTTCCTACGAGCAGTACTTC.

The chain employs TRBV4-3 and TRBJ2-5, with D uncertain. The length of the CDR3 is 14 residues. Germline CDR1 reads LGHNA; CDR2 reads YSLEER. V was shortened by 1 base and J by 1 base, with 7 bases between the two germline ends. CDR3 DNA: TGCGCCAGCAGCCAAGCCAGTGGCCAAGAGACCCAGTACTTC. Protein: CASSQASGQETQYF.

This chain connects TRBV27 to TRBJ2-1, with D tentatively TRBD1 (6 bases). The germline CDR1 and CDR2 sequences are MNHEY and SMNVEV (reference sequence). The CDR3 loop spans 13 amino acids. V was cut by 5 bases and J by 3 bases, with 8 bases left in between. CDR3 nucleotides: TGTGCCAGCAGTCTGGACAGCTACAATGAGCAGTTCTTC. It is translated as CASSLDSYNEQFF.

This clone appeared a few times. The genes are TRBV7-3 and TRBJ1-6; D ambiguous. Trimming pared 1 base from V and 9 bases from J, leaving 10 bases between. This CDR3 has 14 residues. Germline assignment: CDR1 SGHTA and CDR2 FQGTGA. Here the CDR3 reads CASSLSPGLSPLHF. The CDR3 DNA follows: TGTGCCAGCAGCTTAAGCCCTGGCCTTTCACCCCTCCACTTT.

The chain employs TRBV11-2 and TRBJ2-4, with D maybe TRBD1 (6 bases). In germline, CDR1 is SGHAT, CDR2 FQNNGV. The CDR3 sequence is 18 residues long. The germline V and J ends were trimmed by 5 bases and 6 bases, with 26 bases remaining between them. CDR3 loop: CASSATYREGVNGNIQYF. The CDR3 DNA is TGTGCCAGCAGCGCGACCTACAGGGAAGGGGTGAATGGAAACATTCAGTACTTC.

The chain couples TRBV6-2 or TRBV6-3 to TRBJ1-5, with 8 positions matching TRBD1. The germline V gene has CDR1 MNHEY and CDR2 SVGEGT. V gave up 4 bases and J gave up 7 bases; unmatched junction bases: 6. This CDR3 spans 14 amino acids. CDR3 DNA sequence: TGTGCCAGCAGTTTCGGACAGGGAGCCCAGCCCCAGCATTTT. Protein sequence: CASSFGQGAQPQHF.

V and J are TRBV5-4 and TRBJ2-3, with unresolved D. Germline CDR1 and CDR2: SGHNT and YYREEE (reference sequence). The CDR3 consists of 13 residues. Trimming shortened V by 5 bases and J by 8 bases, and 15 bases separated the two germline ends. For the CDR3, the DNA is TGTGCCAGCAGTCTCGTAGGCGGCGGTACGCAGTATTTT. It codes for CASSLVGGGTQYF.

The chain is built from TRBV23-1 and TRBJ2-7; 7 nucleotides align to TRBD2. TRBV23-1 is identified as an open reading frame with a role that is uncertain. The CDR3 covers 17 residues. With V trimmed by 2 bases and J by 3 bases, 13 bases remained unmatched. CDR3: CASSQKGLRRDYYEQYF. In DNA form, the CDR3 reads TGCGCCAGCAGTCAAAAGGGGTTAAGGAGGGACTACTACGAGCAGTACTTC.

The V gene is TRBV9, the J gene TRBJ1-3, with TRBD1 matching 9 bases. Per the germline V gene, CDR1 is SGDLS and CDR2 is YYNGEE. Unmatched junction bases numbered 5, after V lost 0 bases and J lost 4 bases. The CDR3 extends over 16 amino acids. CDR3 in DNA: TGTGCCAGCAGCGTAGCTGGACAGGGGTACGGAAACACCATATATTTT. Its translation is CASSVAGQGYGNTIYF. Combining the CDR3 with reference TRBV9 and TRBJ1-3 gives the whole variable domain DSGVTQTPKHLITATGQRVTLRCSPRSGDLSVYWYQQSLDQGLQFLIQYYNGEERAKGNILERFSAQQFPDLHSELNLSSLELGDSALYFCASSVAGQGYGNTIYFGEGSWLTVV.

The V and J genes are TRBV2 and TRBJ1-1, with D possibly matching TRBD1 (6 bases). Between the trimmed V and J ends, which lost 7 bases and 11 bases, there was a span of 23 bases. Germline lookup yields CDR1 SNHLY and CDR2 FYNNEI. This CDR3 comprises 14 residues. The CDR3: CASTLPDRKGEAFF. CDR3 bases: TGTGCCAGCACCCTTCCCGACAGGAAAGGGGAGGCTTTCTTT.

The rearrangement uses TRBV6-6 and TRBJ1-1; D ambiguous. The CDR3 is 17 amino acids. Germline V gene lookup returns CDR1 MNHNY and CDR2 SVGAGI (reference sequence). Trimming pared 5 bases from V and 1 base from J, leaving 20 bases between. CDR3 in amino acids: CASSLKKGGLTNTEAFF. The CDR3 nucleotides read TGTGCCAGCAGTCTTAAAAAGGGCGGGCTAACGAACACTGAAGCTTTCTTT.

This sequence joins TRBV5-4 and TRBJ1-1; D gene uncertain. This CDR3 has 13 amino acids. Germline loops: CDR1 SGHNT, CDR2 YYREEE (reference sequence). The ends were cut back, 2 bases at V and 6 bases at J, with 11 bases in the middle. Written as DNA, the CDR3 is TGTGCCAGCAGCTTAGGAGCCAACGCTGAAGCTTTCTTT. Translation gives CASSLGANAEAFF.

J is TRBJ2-7 and V is TRBV18, with 7 bases fitting TRBD2. Losses at the gene ends were 3 bases for V and 0 bases for J; bases not matched to a gene: 8. This CDR3 spans 16 amino acids. In germline, CDR1 is KGHSH, CDR2 LQKENI. The CDR3, as DNA: TGTGCCAGCTCACCGAGGGAGGGGATAGACTCCTACGAGCAGTACTTC. This codes for CASSPREGIDSYEQYF.

V is TRBV6-5 and J is TRBJ2-1; 8 nucleotides match TRBD2. Germline CDR1 and CDR2: MNHEY and SVGAGI. V was clipped by 2 bases and J by 12 bases; unmatched bases: 9. This CDR3 is built from 14 residues. Here the CDR3 DNA reads TGTGCCAGCAGTTACCCCTCCGCCGGGGGGGGGCAGTTCTTC. Protein sequence: CASSYPSAGGGQFF.

The genes are TRBV6-2 or TRBV6-3 and TRBJ2-7, with 8 bases that match TRBD2. Losses at the gene ends were 6 bases for V and 2 bases for J; bases not matched to a gene: 9. The CDR3 loop spans 15 amino acids. Looked up from germline, CDR1 is MNHEY and CDR2 is SVGEGT. CDR3 amino acids: CASSQQRGLTYEQYF. The DNA of the CDR3 is TGTGCCAGCAGCCAACAGCGGGGGCTTACCTACGAGCAGTACTTC.

The chain joins TRBV11-2 to TRBJ1-1; D gene uncertain. The germline V gene has CDR1 SGHAT and CDR2 FQNNGV. The CDR3 runs 12 residues. Trimming removed 4 bases at V and 11 bases at J, with 14 bases between. The CDR3 loop is CASSSVLSRAFF. CDR3 bases: TGTGCCAGCAGCTCCGTGCTCTCCCGGGCTTTCTTT.

The chain joins TRBV5-1 to TRBJ2-1; TRBD1 aligns across 9 bases. Per germline, CDR1 SGHRS and CDR2 YFSETQ. V lost 0 bases and J lost 6; bases outside the gene matches: 4. This CDR3 is 15 amino acids long. This chain's CDR3 is CASSLDRGPSNEQFF. The DNA of the CDR3 is TGCGCCAGCAGCTTGGACAGGGGGCCTTCCAATGAGCAGTTCTTC.

The chain couples TRBV6-5 to TRBJ1-3; 8 positions match TRBD1. Germline loops: CDR1 MNHEY, CDR2 SVGAGI. The V and J ends lost 6 bases and 2 bases, in that order; junction bases with no gene match: 3. The CDR3 loop spans 14 amino acids. DNA of the CDR3: TGTGCCAGCAGCCAGGGGGCCCCTGGAAACACCATATATTTT. Amino acid sequence: CASSQGAPGNTIYF.

The genes are TRBV18 and TRBJ2-1, with D hard to call. CDR1 is KGHSH, CDR2 LQKENI, per germline. This CDR3 has 14 amino acids. V was pared by 0 bases and J by 4 bases, with 7 bases between. The chain's CDR3 is CASSPPSVYNEQFF. CDR3 nucleotide sequence: TGTGCCAGCTCACCACCCTCGGTTTACAATGAGCAGTTCTTC.

This chain connects TRBV3-1 (or the pseudogene TRBV3-2) to TRBJ2-7; 8 positions agree with TRBD1. V gave up 2 bases and J gave up 6 bases; unmatched junction bases: 3. The CDR3 has 13 residues. CDR1 is LGHDT, CDR2 YNNKEL, per germline (reference sequence). CDR3 DNA sequence: TGTGCCAGCAGCCAAAGGGACAGGACCGAGCAGTACTTC. It encodes CASSQRDRTEQYF.

V is TRBV6-5 and J is TRBJ2-7; D is undetermined. There are 12 residues in the CDR3. Looked up from germline, CDR1 is MNHEY and CDR2 is SVGAGI. Deletions cut 6 bases from V and 0 bases from J, with 6 bases between. The CDR3 sequence is CASSQDSYEQYF. The CDR3 DNA reads TGTGCCAGCAGCCAGGACTCCTACGAGCAGTACTTC.

This clone has only one observation. The chain's CDR3 is CASSSRGSNEKLFF. CDR3 nucleotides: TGTGCCAGCAGTTCCAGGGGGTCTAATGAAAAACTGTTTTTT. The rearrangement joins TRBV28 to TRBJ1-4; TRBD1 agrees at 7 bases. In germline, CDR1 is MDHEN, CDR2 SYDVKM. J was trimmed by 3 bases and V by 4 bases; bases with no gene match: 2. The CDR3 has 14 amino acids. Combining the CDR3 with reference TRBV28 and TRBJ1-4 gives the whole variable domain DVKVTQSSRYLVKRTGEKVFLECVQDMDHENMFWYRQDPGLGLRLIYFSYDVKMKEKGDIPEGYSVSREKKERFSLILESASTNQTSMYLCASSSRGSNEKLFFGSGTQLSVL.

In its sample, this clone was seen many times. The rearrangement links TRBV4-1 to TRBJ2-5; D is unresolved. The CDR3 totals 14 residues. Looked up from germline, CDR1 is MGHRA and CDR2 is YSYEKL. Trimming left V 2 bases short and J 0 bases short, with 7 bases between. CDR3 amino acids: CASSQNDYQETQYF. Here the CDR3 DNA reads TGCGCCAGCAGCCAAAACGACTACCAAGAGACCCAGTACTTC.

The chain is built from TRBV5-1 and TRBJ2-7; the D is unclear. Looked up from germline, CDR1 is SGHRS and CDR2 is YFSETQ. There are 15 residues in the CDR3. The germline V and J ends were trimmed by 1 base and 2 bases, with 13 bases remaining between them. The CDR3 DNA is TGCGCCAGCAGCTTGCAAGCAGGTTTTACCTACGAGCAGTACTTC. It codes for CASSLQAGFTYEQYF.

The chain carries TRBV19 and TRBJ1-2; the D gene is possibly TRBD1 (6 bases). The CDR3 consists of 19 residues. V was shortened by 6 bases and J by 1 base, with 27 bases between the two germline ends. Per germline, CDR1 LNHDA and CDR2 SQIVND (reference sequence). CDR3 bases: TGTGCCAGTAGGATGACGGGAAACAGGGTGGCGAGCTTTAACTATGGCTACACCTTC. It is translated as CASRMTGNRVASFNYGYTF.

This clone appeared once. V usage is TRBV6-5 and J usage is TRBJ2-1; TRBD1 agrees at 10 bases. V trimming: 6 bases; J trimming: 2 bases; junction bases outside the gene matches: 1. The CDR3 extends over 14 amino acids. Per germline, CDR1 MNHEY and CDR2 SVGAGI. The CDR3 DNA reads as TGTGCCAGCAGGACAGGGGGCACCTACAATGAGCAGTTCTTC. This encodes CASRTGGTYNEQFF.

This clone came up a few times. The V call is TRBV7-9, the J call TRBJ1-2; TRBD1 might be the D (6 bases). Germline assignment: CDR1 SEHNR and CDR2 FQNEAQ (reference sequence). Trimming removed 8 bases at V and 2 bases at J, with 15 bases between. The CDR3 consists of 14 residues. The CDR3 sequence: CASALPQGNYGYTF. The CDR3 nucleotides are TGTGCCAGCGCACTACCACAGGGAAACTATGGCTACACCTTC. Full variable domain (remainder filled in from reference TRBV7-9 and TRBJ1-2): DTGVSQNPRHKITKRGQNVTFRCDPISEHNRLYWYRQTLGQGPEFLTYFQNEAQLEKSRLLSDRFSAERPKGSFSTLEIQRTEQGDSAMYLCASALPQGNYGYTFGSGTRLTVV.

CDR3 sequence reads: CASSPFNTGELFF. The CDR3, as DNA: TGTGCCAGCAGCCCATTCAACACCGGGGAGCTGTTTTTT. V usage is TRBV14 and J usage is TRBJ2-2; D is unresolved. The CDR3 runs to 13 residues. V dropped 4 bases and J dropped 2 bases, with 5 bases sitting between them. Per the germline V gene, CDR1 is SGHDN and CDR2 is FVKESK.

This clone was seen only a few times. This chain links TRBV25-1 with TRBJ1-6, with 10 bases that match TRBD1. V shed 6 bases and J 7 bases; nucleotides not matched to a gene: 3. The germline V gene has CDR1 MGHDK and CDR2 SYGVNS. The CDR3 runs 14 residues. The CDR3 sequence: CASRTGQGNSPLHF. CDR3 DNA sequence: TGTGCCAGCAGGACGGGACAGGGGAATTCACCCCTCCACTTT.

V gene TRBV5-5 combines with J gene TRBJ1-1; TRBD1 is a possible D gene (6 bases). The germline V gene has CDR1 SGHKS and CDR2 YYEKEE (reference sequence). The CDR3 sequence is 15 residues long. The ends were cut back, 4 bases at V and 0 bases at J, with 13 bases in the middle. CDR3 in DNA: TGTGCCAGCAGCCTACAGGGACGCATGAACACTGAAGCTTTCTTT. This translates into CASSLQGRMNTEAFF.